The 24 T cell receptor beta chains below come from one sample, sequenced in a study of shared T cell receptors in the human thymus. The data were produced by immunoSEQ multiplex PCR, yet TCRdb's version contains in-frame clones alone and is incomplete. This sample has roughly 560,000 clones, with more than 75% found just once. These same records also appear under a second study, on human thymus T cells.

Source material: thymocytes. The receptors stem from a boy under two years old with a congenital heart defect.

The genes are TRBV6-5 and TRBJ1-1; D possibly corresponds to TRBD1 (5 bases). CDR1 is MNHEY and CDR2 is SVGAGI in the germline V gene. V gave up 9 bases and J gave up 4 bases, with 15 bases separating them. CDR3 length: 13 amino acids. CDR3: CASTADGGTEAFF. The CDR3 DNA follows: TGTGCCAGTACTGCCGACGGGGGCACTGAAGCTTTCTTT.

CDR3 bases: TGTGCCAGCAGCTTAAACGGGAGGGGGCAAGAGACCCAGTACTTC. Encoded protein: CASSLNGRGQETQYF. The genes are TRBV7-3 and TRBJ2-5; 8 bases align to TRBD2. CDR3 length equals 15 residues. In germline, CDR1 is SGHTA, CDR2 FQGTGA. Germline trimming cut 1 base from V and 2 bases from J; bases unmatched to any gene: 3.

The chain is built from TRBV7-9 and TRBJ1-2, with D perhaps matching TRBD1 (6 bases). The germline V gene encodes CDR1 SEHNR and CDR2 FQNEAQ (reference sequence). V was cut by 1 base and J by 0 bases, with 12 bases left in between. The CDR3 has 16 amino acids. The CDR3 DNA sequence: TGTGCCAGCAGCTTAGTCCCGGGGGGCTCTAACTATGGCTACACCTTC. Translating gives CASSLVPGGSNYGYTF.

The rearrangement links TRBV10-3 to TRBJ1-1; 8 nucleotides match TRBD1. The ends lost 2 bases at V and 3 bases at J; junction bases unmatched: 17. CDR1 is ENHRY and CDR2 is SYGVKD in the germline V gene. This CDR3 region has 19 residues. The DNA of the CDR3 is TGTGCCATCAGTGAGACTTCCGGGACAGGCCCTCCCCGTGACACTGAAGCTTTCTTT. This translates into CAISETSGTGPPRDTEAFF.

V usage is TRBV27 and J usage is TRBJ1-1, with D possibly matching TRBD1 (5 bases). Germline V gene sequence: CDR1 MNHEY, CDR2 SMNVEV (reference sequence). The V gene lost 5 bases and the J gene lost 1 base, with 14 bases spanning the gap. CDR3 size: 15 residues. CDR3 region: CASSNQGSGNTEAFF. The DNA of the CDR3 is TGTGCCAGCAGTAATCAGGGTTCTGGGAACACTGAAGCTTTCTTT.

The chain is built from TRBV4-1 and TRBJ2-7; tentative D call: TRBD2 (5 bases). V gave up 4 bases and J gave up 3 bases, with 13 bases separating them. Germline V CDR1 and CDR2: MGHRA, YSYEKL. The CDR3 covers 14 residues. CDR3 sequence reads: CASSLQQRRYEQYF. The CDR3 DNA follows: TGCGCCAGCAGCCTCCAACAGCGGCGCTACGAGCAGTACTTC.

The V and J genes are TRBV7-9 and TRBJ2-1; D perhaps matches TRBD1 (6 bases). Between the trimmed V and J ends, which lost 5 bases and 0 bases, there was a span of 17 bases. The CDR3 runs 17 residues. Germline V CDR1 and CDR2: SEHNR, FQNEAQ (reference sequence). CDR3 in amino acids: CASSLRWRQDSYNEQFF. Here the CDR3 DNA reads TGTGCCAGCAGCCTCCGATGGAGACAGGACTCCTACAATGAGCAGTTCTTC. The full variable domain, in which reference TRBV7-9 and TRBJ2-1 provide the parts outside the CDR3, is DTGVSQNPRHKITKRGQNVTFRCDPISEHNRLYWYRQTLGQGPEFLTYFQNEAQLEKSRLLSDRFSAERPKGSFSTLEIQRTEQGDSAMYLCASSLRWRQDSYNEQFFGPGTRLTVL.

This clone came up a few times. The chain has TRBV10-3 and TRBJ1-5; D is unresolved. Germline-derived CDR1 and CDR2 are ENHRY and SYGVKD. CDR3 length equals 13 residues. V lost 6 bases and J 3 bases, leaving 9 bases between the germline ends. The CDR3 here is CAISRETNQPQHF. CDR3 coding DNA: TGTGCCATCAGCCGGGAGACCAATCAGCCCCAGCATTTT.

The rearrangement uses TRBV27 and TRBJ2-3; 7 bases fit TRBD1. V gave up 5 bases and J gave up 3 bases; unmatched junction bases: 8. Germline V lookup: CDR1 MNHEY, CDR2 SMNVEV (reference sequence). CDR3 size: 15 residues. CDR3 region: CASSAPGTETDTQYF. The CDR3 DNA reads as TGTGCCAGCAGTGCACCCGGGACAGAAACAGATACGCAGTATTTT.

This chain links TRBV11-2 with TRBJ2-7, with TRBD2 matching 8 bases. Germline CDR1 reads SGHAT; CDR2 reads FQNNGV. V was clipped by 6 bases and J by 2 bases; unmatched bases: 18. This CDR3 is built from 18 residues. The CDR3, as DNA: TGTGCCAGCAGACAATCGAAATCACTAGCGGAGCCTACCTACGAGCAGTACTTC. Translated: CASRQSKSLAEPTYEQYF.

This chain connects TRBV4-3 to TRBJ2-7, with TRBD1 identical over 9 bases. Germline V CDR1 and CDR2: LGHNA, YSLEER. The CDR3 is 15 amino acids. V trimming: 2 bases; J trimming: 5 bases; junction bases outside the gene matches: 7. Here the CDR3 DNA reads TGCGCCAGCAGCCAATCGGGACAGGGTGGCGACGAGCAGTACTTC. Translating gives CASSQSGQGGDEQYF.

This chain connects TRBV29-1 to TRBJ2-5; TRBD2 aligns across 7 bases. CDR3 length: 12 residues. CDR1 is SQVTM and CDR2 is ANQGSEA in the germline V gene. V was pared by 6 bases and J by 3 bases, with 4 bases of the junction left unmatched. CDR3 nucleotide sequence: TGCAGCGTCTGCGGACTAGAAGAGACCCAGTACTTC. Residues: CSVCGLEETQYF. Together with reference TRBV29-1 and TRBJ2-5, the CDR3 gives the full variable domain: SAVISQKPSRDICQRGTSLTIQCQVDSQVTMMFWYRQQPGQSLTLIATANQGSEATYESGFVIDKFPISRPNLTFSTLTVSNMSPEDSSIYLCSVCGLEETQYFGPGTRLLVL.

The rearrangement uses TRBV18 and TRBJ2-1; D remains ambiguous. The CDR3 has 13 amino acids. Trimming cost V 0 bases and J 7 bases, with 7 bases left between them. The germline CDR1 and CDR2 sequences are KGHSH and LQKENI. Here the CDR3 reads CASSPPSLNEQFF. CDR3 nucleotide sequence: TGTGCCAGCTCACCACCTAGCTTGAATGAGCAGTTCTTC.

The chain links TRBV15 to TRBJ2-4; 14 nucleotides match TRBD2. CDR1 LNHNV and CDR2 YYDKDF come from the germline V gene (reference sequence). There are 19 residues in the CDR3. Trimming removed 5 bases from V and 3 bases from J; junction bases left unmatched: 12. CDR3: CATSVAGLAGVGVKNIQYF. In DNA, the CDR3 is TGTGCCACCAGCGTAGCGGGACTAGCGGGAGTCGGGGTCAAAAACATTCAGTACTTC.

This clone occurred a few times. The chain combines TRBV9 with TRBJ2-5; 10 bases line up with TRBD2. The V gene's germline CDR1 is SGDLS and CDR2 YYNGEE. The CDR3 length is 17 residues. The junction had 9 bases not matched to a gene; V was cut back by 0 bases and J by 4 bases. The CDR3 protein is CASSVDSSGGPGETQYF. The CDR3 region has the DNA TGTGCCAGCAGCGTAGATTCTAGCGGGGGACCGGGAGAGACCCAGTACTTC.

This chain uses TRBV30 with TRBJ2-2; possibly TRBD2 for D (5 bases). V shed 1 base and J shed 5 bases, with 11 bases lying between them. CDR3 length: 14 residues. The V gene's germline CDR1 is GTSNPN and CDR2 SVGIG (reference sequence). CDR3 protein: CAWSENSVTGELFF. CDR3 in DNA: TGTGCCTGGAGTGAAAATAGCGTGACCGGGGAGCTGTTTTTT. Based on the CDR3 plus reference TRBV30 and TRBJ2-2, the full variable domain is SQTIHQWPATLVQPVGSPLSLECTVEGTSNPNLYWYRQAAGRGLQLLFYSVGIGQISSEVPQNLSASRPQDRQFILSSKKLLLSDSGFYLCAWSENSVTGELFFGEGSRLTVL.

CDR3 amino acids: CASSLGHRFKYQETQYF. The CDR3 DNA reads as TGTGCCAGCAGTTTGGGGCACCGTTTTAAGTACCAAGAGACCCAGTACTTC. The chain has TRBV28 and TRBJ2-5, with a possible D match to TRBD1 (5 bases). V was trimmed by 3 bases and J by 0 bases, leaving 17 bases between them. The V gene's germline CDR1 is MDHEN and CDR2 SYDVKM. This CDR3 contains 17 residues. Supplemented by reference TRBV28 and TRBJ2-5, the full variable domain reads DVKVTQSSRYLVKRTGEKVFLECVQDMDHENMFWYRQDPGLGLRLIYFSYDVKMKEKGDIPEGYSVSREKKERFSLILESASTNQTSMYLCASSLGHRFKYQETQYFGPGTRLLVL.

V and J are TRBV19 and TRBJ1-2, with 7 bases aligning to TRBD1. V shed 6 bases, J shed 7 bases, and the junction held 23 bases outside the gene matches. The CDR3 runs to 18 residues. Germline V gene lookup returns CDR1 LNHDA and CDR2 SQIVND (reference sequence). The CDR3 nucleotides read TGTGCCAGTAGGATGAAAGCGATAAGAGGGGACAGCGAACGTGGCTACACCTTC. Its protein is CASRMKAIRGDSERGYTF.

The chain joins TRBV5-4 to TRBJ2-7; 8 nucleotides agree with TRBD1. V was clipped by 0 bases and J by 1 base; unmatched bases: 9. CDR3 length: 17 amino acids. Per germline, CDR1 SGHNT and CDR2 YYREEE (reference sequence). The CDR3 loop is CASSLVGQGPSSYEQYF. The CDR3 nucleotides read TGTGCCAGCAGCTTGGTCGGACAGGGCCCATCTTCCTACGAGCAGTACTTC. The full variable domain, in which reference TRBV5-4 and TRBJ2-7 provide the parts outside the CDR3, is ETGVTQSPTHLIKTRGQQVTLRCSSQSGHNTVSWYQQALGQGPQFIFQYYREEENGRGNFPPRFSGLQFPNYSSELNVNALELDDSALYLCASSLVGQGPSSYEQYFGPGTRLTVT.

The CDR3: CASSEGSGIEPGSTDTQYF. The CDR3 DNA reads TGTGCCAGCAGTGAAGGAAGCGGGATAGAGCCTGGTAGCACAGATACGCAGTATTTT. The chain has TRBV6-1 and TRBJ2-3; TRBD2 matches 7 bases. V gave up 1 base and J gave up 0 bases; unmatched junction bases: 13. The CDR3 spans 19 residues. Germline V gene lookup returns CDR1 MNHNS and CDR2 SASEGT.

The chain recombines TRBV9 with TRBJ2-6; TRBD1 agrees at 8 bases. CDR3 size: 18 residues. J lost 0 bases, V lost 3 bases, and 8 bases had no gene match. The germline V gene encodes CDR1 SGDLS and CDR2 YYNGEE. CDR3 protein: CASSARGQEPSGANVLTF. As DNA, the CDR3 is TGTGCCAGCAGCGCGAGGGGACAGGAGCCCTCTGGGGCCAACGTCCTGACTTTC.

V usage is TRBV11-3 and J usage is TRBJ2-1; D might be TRBD2 (6 bases). Trimming shortened V by 4 bases and J by 6 bases, and 22 bases separated the two germline ends. The CDR3 covers 17 residues. Per germline, CDR1 SGHNT and CDR2 YENEEA. The CDR3 nucleotides read TGTGCCAGCAGCTCCCCACGCCCCCCACTAGCTTCCAATGAGCAGTTCTTC. It specifies CASSSPRPPLASNEQFF.

The J gene is TRBJ2-2, the V gene TRBV30; D is possibly TRBD2 (6 bases). CDR1 is GTSNPN, CDR2 SVGIG, per germline (reference sequence). The CDR3 length is 15 residues. Trimming removed 0 bases at V and 1 base at J, with 9 bases between. CDR3 residues: CAWSVISGNTGELFF. The DNA of the CDR3 is TGTGCCTGGAGTGTAATTAGCGGGAACACCGGGGAGCTGTTTTTT.

This clone was observed once. V is TRBV28 and J is TRBJ2-3, with D unclear. The germline V and J ends were trimmed by 6 bases and 3 bases, with 10 bases remaining between them. The germline gives CDR1 MDHEN, CDR2 SYDVKM. The CDR3 is made up of 13 amino acids. The CDR3, as DNA: TGTGCCAGCAGAGCTGACATTACAGATACGCAGTATTTT. Its protein product is CASRADITDTQYF.